A selection of T cell receptor beta chains follows, all from one sample in a study of OX40 agonist ivuxolimab in advanced cancers. Using immunoSEQ multiplex PCR, the repertoire was profiled, and TCRdb retains in-frame clones only, with some absent. Altogether tens of thousands of clones are present, about four fifths being singletons, with the ten largest covering around 2.5%. The material sequenced was CD4+ or CD8+ T cells sorted from blood, taken in a trial of the OX40 agonist ivuxolimab. The source of these receptors is an adult with an advanced solid tumor such as melanoma, head and neck, liver or kidney cancer. Each CDR3 is given with its conserved first and last residue. Each record gives: J gene, D gene, V gene, clone size, CDR3 protein, CDR3 DNA. D genes are given only for firm matches. Clone size is given for some rows only: seen once, a few or many times, or a class if the clone is expanded.

J gene: TRBJ2-1; D gene: TRBD2; V gene: TRBV19; clone size: NA; CDR3 protein: CASSRREADNEQFF; CDR3 DNA: TGTGCCAGTAGCCGACGGGAGGCAGACAATGAGCAGTTCTTC
J gene: TRBJ2-3; D gene: NA; V gene: TRBV5-1; clone size: NA; CDR3 protein: CASSSPGGTDTQYF; CDR3 DNA: TGCGCCAGCAGCTCCCCGGGAGGCACAGATACGCAGTATTTT
J gene: TRBJ1-5; D gene: NA; V gene: TRBV28; clone size: NA; CDR3 protein: CASRNLWGASNQPQHF; CDR3 DNA: TGTGCCAGCAGAAACCTGTGGGGGGCTAGCAATCAGCCCCAGCATTTT
J gene: TRBJ2-3; D gene: NA; V gene: TRBV11-2; clone size: NA; CDR3 protein: CASSVGGPTDTQYF; CDR3 DNA: TGTGCCAGCAGCGTAGGGGGGCCTACAGATACGCAGTATTTT
J gene: TRBJ1-2; D gene: NA; V gene: TRBV14; clone size: NA; CDR3 protein: CASSQGGHNYGYTF; CDR3 DNA: TGTGCCAGCAGCCAGGGCGGGCATAACTATGGCTACACCTTC
J gene: TRBJ1-1; D gene: NA; V gene: TRBV30; clone size: NA; CDR3 protein: CAWSVTGLGGEAFF; CDR3 DNA: TGTGCCTGGAGTGTAACAGGTTTAGGGGGTGAAGCTTTCTTT
J gene: TRBJ2-7; D gene: NA; V gene: TRBV9; clone size: NA; CDR3 protein: CASSVEPVSEQYF; CDR3 DNA: TGTGCCAGCAGCGTAGAGCCCGTGAGCGAGCAGTACTTC
J gene: TRBJ1-2; D gene: NA; V gene: TRBV28; clone size: NA; CDR3 protein: CASSSLERGYTF; CDR3 DNA: TGTGCCAGCAGTTCCCTAGAAAGGGGCTACACCTTC
J gene: TRBJ1-5; D gene: NA; V gene: TRBV19; clone size: few; CDR3 protein: CASSTTVGNQPQHF; CDR3 DNA: TGTGCCAGTAGCACCACGGTGGGCAATCAGCCCCAGCATTTT
J gene: TRBJ1-2; D gene: TRBD1; V gene: TRBV5-8; clone size: NA; CDR3 protein: CASSRDRTSYGYTF; CDR3 DNA: TGTGCCAGCAGTCGGGACAGGACGTCCTATGGCTACACCTTC
J gene: TRBJ2-1; D gene: NA; V gene: TRBV7-2; clone size: NA; CDR3 protein: CASSFQGGDNEQFF; CDR3 DNA: TGTGCCAGCAGCTTCCAGGGGGGGGACAATGAGCAGTTCTTC
J gene: TRBJ1-5; D gene: TRBD1; V gene: TRBV19; clone size: NA; CDR3 protein: CASSIPMGQVRRAQHF; CDR3 DNA: TGTGCCAGTAGTATCCCTATGGGACAGGTCAGAAGAGCCCAGCATTTT